This paragraph covers one TCR beta chain sequence. These data come from a study of blood T cell repertoires in COVID-19. Method: immunoSEQ multiplex PCR; TCRdb's copy keeps in-frame clones and lacks some. The repertoire consists of about 72,000 clones, with 85% to 95% occurring once and the leading ten covering 4.8%. The germline CDR1 and CDR2 sequences are SGHTA and FQGNSA. V was cut by 3 bases and J by 0 bases, with 11 bases left in between. This CDR3 region has 15 residues. Sequenced input: peripheral blood. The V and J genes are TRBV7-2 and TRBJ1-1; possibly TRBD1 for D (5 bases). This clonotype was sampled from a woman in her fifties or sixties with active COVID-19. The CDR3 loop is CASSLQGRMNTEAFF. As DNA, the CDR3 is TGTGCCAGCAGCTTGCAGGGAAGAATGAACACTGAAGCTTTCTTT.